The table lists the clone carrying this T cell receptor (beta chain) with a count of one. Antigen: not known. Germline values: CDR1 SGHTA, CDR2 FQGNSA. Germline trimming cut 5 bases from V and 7 bases from J; bases unmatched to any gene: 13. This CDR3 spans 16 amino acids. This entry belongs to a study of graft-versus-host responses after intestinal transplantation. Study-wide findings and caveats: The presence of high graft-versus-host to host-versus-graft clonal ratios in allografts characterized patients with graft-donor T cell macrochimerism.

The assay was immunoSEQ multiplex PCR, and TCRdb's table has in-frame clones only and misses some. The sample holds some 80,000 clones; less than 95% are singletons and the top ten take about 8%. The input for sequencing was unstimulated CD8+ T cells sorted from spleen or lymph node cells, taken before transplant. This receptor was taken from a human donor who was the organ donor for an intestinal transplant. The chain carries TRBV7-2 and TRBJ2-1; 8 nucleotides match TRBD2. CDR3 nucleotide sequence: TGTGCCAGCAGCCGCAAACTAGCGGTCTTGGGGAATGAGCAGTTCTTC. Translated, it gives CASSRKLAVLGNEQFF.